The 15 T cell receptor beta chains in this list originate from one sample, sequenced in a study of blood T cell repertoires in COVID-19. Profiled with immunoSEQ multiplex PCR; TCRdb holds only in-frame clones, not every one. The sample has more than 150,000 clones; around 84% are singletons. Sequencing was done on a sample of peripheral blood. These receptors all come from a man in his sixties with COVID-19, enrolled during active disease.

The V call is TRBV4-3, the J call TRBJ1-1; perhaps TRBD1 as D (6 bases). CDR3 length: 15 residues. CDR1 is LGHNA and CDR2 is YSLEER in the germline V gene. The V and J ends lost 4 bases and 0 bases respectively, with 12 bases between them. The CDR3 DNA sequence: TGCGCCAGCAGCCGGGGCGGGGGGCTGAACACTGAAGCTTTCTTT. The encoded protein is CASSRGGGLNTEAFF.

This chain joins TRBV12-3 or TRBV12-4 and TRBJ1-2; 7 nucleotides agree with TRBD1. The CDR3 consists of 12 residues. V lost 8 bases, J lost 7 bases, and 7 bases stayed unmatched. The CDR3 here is CASSPDRVGYTF. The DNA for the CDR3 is TGTGCCAGCTCACCCGACAGGGTTGGCTACACCTTC.

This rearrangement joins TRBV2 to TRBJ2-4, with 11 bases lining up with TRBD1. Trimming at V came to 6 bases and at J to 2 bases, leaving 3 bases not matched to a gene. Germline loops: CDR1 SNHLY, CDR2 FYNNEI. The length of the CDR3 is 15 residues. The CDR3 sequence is CASSADRGPKNIQYF. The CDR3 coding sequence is TGTGCCAGCAGCGCGGACAGGGGGCCCAAAAACATTCAGTACTTC.

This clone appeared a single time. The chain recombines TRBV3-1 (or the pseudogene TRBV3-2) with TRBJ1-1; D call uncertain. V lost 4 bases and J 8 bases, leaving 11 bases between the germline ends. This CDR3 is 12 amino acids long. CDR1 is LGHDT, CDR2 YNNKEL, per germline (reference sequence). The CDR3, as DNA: TGTGCCAGCAGCCTGACGGGAGGCGAAGCTTTCTTT. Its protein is CASSLTGGEAFF.

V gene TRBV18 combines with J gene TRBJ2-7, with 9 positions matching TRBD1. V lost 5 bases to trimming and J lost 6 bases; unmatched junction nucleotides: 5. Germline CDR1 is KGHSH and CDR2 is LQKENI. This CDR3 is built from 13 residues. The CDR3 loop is CASSSGTGIEQYF. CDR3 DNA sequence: TGTGCCAGCTCATCCGGGACAGGGATCGAGCAGTACTTC.

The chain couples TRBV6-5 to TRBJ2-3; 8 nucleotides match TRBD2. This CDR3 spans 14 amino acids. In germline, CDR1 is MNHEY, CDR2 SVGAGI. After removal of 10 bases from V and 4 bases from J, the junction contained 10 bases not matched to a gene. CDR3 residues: CATISGRLADTQYF. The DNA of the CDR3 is TGTGCCACCATAAGCGGGAGACTCGCAGATACGCAGTATTTT.

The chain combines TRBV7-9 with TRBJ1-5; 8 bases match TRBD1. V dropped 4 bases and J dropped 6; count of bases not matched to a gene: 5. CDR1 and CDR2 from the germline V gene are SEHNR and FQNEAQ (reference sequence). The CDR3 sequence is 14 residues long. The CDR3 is CASSSTGVGQPQHF. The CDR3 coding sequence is TGTGCCAGCAGCTCGACAGGGGTAGGTCAGCCCCAGCATTTT.

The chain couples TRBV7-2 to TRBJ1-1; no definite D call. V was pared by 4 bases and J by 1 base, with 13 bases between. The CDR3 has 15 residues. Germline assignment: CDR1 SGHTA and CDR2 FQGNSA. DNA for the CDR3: TGTGCCAGCAGCTCAGAGAGGGCCACGAACACTGAAGCTTTCTTT. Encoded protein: CASSSERATNTEAFF.

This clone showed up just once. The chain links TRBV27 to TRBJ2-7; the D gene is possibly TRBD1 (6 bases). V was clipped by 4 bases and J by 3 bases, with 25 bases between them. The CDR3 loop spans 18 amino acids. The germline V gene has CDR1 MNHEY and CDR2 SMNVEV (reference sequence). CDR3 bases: TGTGCCAGCAGTTCCAGTCCCCTGGGACAAGCCGCCGTCTACGAGCAGTACTTC. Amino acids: CASSSSPLGQAAVYEQYF.

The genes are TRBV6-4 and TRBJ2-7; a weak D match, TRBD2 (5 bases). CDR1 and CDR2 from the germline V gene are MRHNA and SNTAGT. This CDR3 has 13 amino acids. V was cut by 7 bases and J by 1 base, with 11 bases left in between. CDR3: CASTTLGSYEQYF. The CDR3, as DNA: TGTGCCAGCACTACACTAGGATCCTACGAGCAGTACTTC.

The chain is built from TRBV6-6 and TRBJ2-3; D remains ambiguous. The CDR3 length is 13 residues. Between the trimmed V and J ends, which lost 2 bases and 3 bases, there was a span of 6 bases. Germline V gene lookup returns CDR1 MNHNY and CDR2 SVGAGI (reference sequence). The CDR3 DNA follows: TGTGCCAGCAGTTACGGCAGTACAGATACGCAGTATTTT. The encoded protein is CASSYGSTDTQYF.

CDR3 DNA: TGTGCCAGCAGTTACGCACATCAGGGGGCGGACTATGGCTACACCTTC. Protein product: CASSYAHQGADYGYTF. V and J are TRBV6-6 and TRBJ1-2, with 8 bases matching TRBD1. CDR3 length: 16 residues. V was pared by 2 bases and J by 3 bases, with 8 bases of the junction left unmatched. Per germline, CDR1 MNHNY and CDR2 SVGAGI (reference sequence).

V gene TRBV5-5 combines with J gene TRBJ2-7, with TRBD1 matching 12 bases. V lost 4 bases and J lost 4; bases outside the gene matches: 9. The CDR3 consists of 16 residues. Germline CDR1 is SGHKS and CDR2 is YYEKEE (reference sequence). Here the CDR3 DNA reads TGTGCCAGCAGCATAACCGGGACAGGGGGCCGTTACGAGCAGTACTTC. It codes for CASSITGTGGRYEQYF.

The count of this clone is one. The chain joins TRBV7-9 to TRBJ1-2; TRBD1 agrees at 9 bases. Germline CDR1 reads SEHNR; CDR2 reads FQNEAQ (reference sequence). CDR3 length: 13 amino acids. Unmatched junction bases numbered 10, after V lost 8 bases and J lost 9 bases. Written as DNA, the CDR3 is TGTGCCAGCGATATTGGACAGGGGACTCGCTACACCTTC. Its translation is CASDIGQGTRYTF.

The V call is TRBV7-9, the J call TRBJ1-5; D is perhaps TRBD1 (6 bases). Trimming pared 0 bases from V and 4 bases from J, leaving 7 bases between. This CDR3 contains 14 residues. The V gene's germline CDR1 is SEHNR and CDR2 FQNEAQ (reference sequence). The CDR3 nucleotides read TGTGCCAGCAGCTTAGCGGGGGCAAATCAGCCCCAGCATTTT. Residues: CASSLAGANQPQHF.